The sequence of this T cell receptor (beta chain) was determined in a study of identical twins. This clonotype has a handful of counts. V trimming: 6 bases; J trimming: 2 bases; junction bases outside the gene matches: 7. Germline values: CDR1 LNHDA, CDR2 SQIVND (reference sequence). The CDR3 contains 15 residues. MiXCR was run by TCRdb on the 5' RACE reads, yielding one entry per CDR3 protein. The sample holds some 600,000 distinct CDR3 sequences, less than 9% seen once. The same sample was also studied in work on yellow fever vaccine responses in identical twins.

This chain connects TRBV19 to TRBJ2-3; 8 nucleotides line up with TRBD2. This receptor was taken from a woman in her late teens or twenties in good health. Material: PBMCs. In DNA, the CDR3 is TGTGCCAGTAGCCGTAGCGGGAAACCCACAGATACGCAGTATTTT. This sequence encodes CASSRSGKPTDTQYF.